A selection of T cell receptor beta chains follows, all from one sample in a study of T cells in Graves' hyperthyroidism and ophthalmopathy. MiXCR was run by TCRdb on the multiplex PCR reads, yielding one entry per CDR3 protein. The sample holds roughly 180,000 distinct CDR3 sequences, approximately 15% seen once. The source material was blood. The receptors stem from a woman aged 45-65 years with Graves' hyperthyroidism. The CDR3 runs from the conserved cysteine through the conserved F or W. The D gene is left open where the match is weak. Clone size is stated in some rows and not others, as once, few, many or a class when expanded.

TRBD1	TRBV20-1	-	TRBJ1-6	CSAQPNRGYNSPLHF	TGCAGTGCCCAGCCGAACAGGGGTTATAATTCACCCCTCCACTTT
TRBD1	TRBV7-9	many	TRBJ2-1	CASSTGTAYNEQFF	TGTGCCAGCAGCACCGGGACAGCTTACAATGAGCAGTTCTTC
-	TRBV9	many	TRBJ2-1	CASSASVSSYNEQFF	TGTGCCAGCAGCGCCTCAGTGAGCTCCTACAATGAGCAGTTCTTC
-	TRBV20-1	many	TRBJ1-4	CSAGTGGTNEKLFF	TGCAGTGCTGGCACAGGTGGTACTAATGAAAAACTGTTTTTT
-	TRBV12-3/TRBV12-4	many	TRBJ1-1	CASSPQSPGTFSAEAFF	TGTGCCAGCAGTCCCCAGAGTCCGGGAACCTTTTCGGCTGAAGCTTTCTTT
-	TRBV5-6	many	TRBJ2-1	CASSLIYEQFF	TGTGCCAGCAGCTTGATCTATGAGCAGTTCTTC
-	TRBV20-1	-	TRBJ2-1	CSASPTFIYNEQFF	TGCAGTGCTAGTCCCACGTTTATATACAATGAGCAGTTCTTC
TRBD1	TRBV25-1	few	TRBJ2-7	CASRNRGLGDEQYF	TGTGCCAGCAGAAACAGGGGGCTAGGGGACGAGCAGTACTTC
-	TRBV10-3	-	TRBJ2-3	CAISDRLSQVTDTQYF	TGTGCCATCAGTGATCGTCTCTCGCAGGTCACAGATACGCAGTATTTT
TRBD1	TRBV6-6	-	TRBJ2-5	CASSYSGQGAETQYF	TGTGCCAGCAGTTACTCGGGACAGGGGGCGGAGACCCAGTACTTC
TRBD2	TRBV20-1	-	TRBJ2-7	CSVPREGGVGGEQYF	TGCAGTGTACCACGGGAGGGGGGAGTCGGAGGCGAGCAGTACTTC
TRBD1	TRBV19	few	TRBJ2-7	CASSPGQDEQYF	TGTGCCAGTAGTCCAGGACAGGACGAGCAGTACTTC
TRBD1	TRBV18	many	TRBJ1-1	CASSPDRGRGRDEAFF	TGTGCCAGCTCACCGGACAGGGGGCGGGGAAGAGATGAAGCTTTCTTT
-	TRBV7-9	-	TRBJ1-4	CASSLYGGDEKLFF	TGTGCCAGCAGCTTATACGGGGGGGATGAAAAACTGTTTTTT
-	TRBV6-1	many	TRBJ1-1	CASTLTLNTEAFF	TGTGCCAGCACCCTAACGCTGAACACTGAAGCTTTCTTT
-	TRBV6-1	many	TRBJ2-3	CASRPTPTGRDTQYF	TGTGCCAGCAGGCCAACTCCTACAGGGCGCGATACGCAGTATTTT
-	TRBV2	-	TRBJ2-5	CASRGRLAYQETQYF	TGTGCCAGCAGGGGCCGCCTCGCGTACCAAGAGACCCAGTACTTC
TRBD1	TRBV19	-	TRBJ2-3	CASSMTGTEDTQYF	TGTGCCAGTAGTATGACCGGGACAGAAGATACGCAGTATTTT
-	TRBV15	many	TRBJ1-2	CATSDSLENVNYGYTF	TGTGCCACCAGCGACTCCCTTGAAAACGTAAACTATGGCTACACCTTC
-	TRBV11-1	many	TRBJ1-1	CASSKRAPNTEAFF	TGTGCCAGCAGCAAACGGGCCCCGAACACTGAAGCTTTCTTT
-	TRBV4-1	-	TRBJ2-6	CASSQDFGFSGANVLTF	TGCGCCAGCAGCCAAGATTTTGGATTCTCTGGGGCCAACGTCCTGACTTTC
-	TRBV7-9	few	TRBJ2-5	CASSLAGSQETQYF	TGTGCCAGCAGCCTTGCCGGGTCTCAAGAGACCCAGTACTTC
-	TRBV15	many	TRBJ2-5	CATSRGPVSNQETQYF	TGTGCCACCAGCAGAGGGCCAGTTTCGAACCAAGAGACCCAGTACTTC
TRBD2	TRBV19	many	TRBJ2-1	CASSTIAGGVNEQFF	TGTGCCAGTAGTACTATAGCGGGGGGAGTAAATGAGCAGTTCTTC
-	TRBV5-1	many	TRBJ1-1	CASSPRPGDPEAFF	TGCGCCAGCAGCCCCCGGCCGGGGGACCCTGAAGCTTTCTTT
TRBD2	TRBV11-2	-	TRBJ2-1	CASSLRLAGGDEQFF	TGTGCCAGCAGCTTAAGACTAGCGGGGGGTGATGAGCAGTTCTTC
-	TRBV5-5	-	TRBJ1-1	CASSPAGRALNTEAFF	TGTGCCAGCAGCCCCGCCGGAAGGGCCCTGAACACTGAAGCTTTCTTT
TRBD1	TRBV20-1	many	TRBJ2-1	CSADSGTGAPGEQFF	TGCAGTGCTGACTCCGGGACAGGGGCCCCCGGGGAGCAGTTCTTC
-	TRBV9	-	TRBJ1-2	CASSVGPSSRLYGYTF	TGTGCCAGCAGCGTAGGCCCCAGCTCTCGACTCTATGGCTACACCTTC
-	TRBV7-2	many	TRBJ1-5	CASSSHAPQGAQPQHF	TGTGCCAGCAGCTCCCACGCCCCACAGGGTGCTCAGCCCCAGCATTTT
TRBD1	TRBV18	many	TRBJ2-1	CASYSRGTGEHEQFF	TGTGCCAGCTACTCCCGGGGGACAGGGGAACATGAGCAGTTCTTC
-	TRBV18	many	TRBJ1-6	CASSPPNGQTNSPLHF	TGTGCCAGCTCACCACCGAACGGGCAGACGAATTCACCCCTCCACTTT
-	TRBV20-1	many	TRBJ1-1	CSAPRDGFMNTEAFF	TGCAGTGCACCCCGGGACGGCTTCATGAACACTGAAGCTTTCTTT
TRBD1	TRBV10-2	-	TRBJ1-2	CASTNTRTGGGYTF	TGCGCCAGCACCAATACAAGGACAGGGGGTGGCTACACCTTC
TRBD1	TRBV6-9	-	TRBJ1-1	CASSYSEFVGQGAEAFF	TGTGCCAGCAGTTACTCGGAATTTGTGGGACAGGGGGCTGAAGCTTTCTTT
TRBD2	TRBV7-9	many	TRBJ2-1	CASSFGPGTSNEQFF	TGTGCCAGCAGCTTCGGACCGGGGACTAGCAATGAGCAGTTCTTC
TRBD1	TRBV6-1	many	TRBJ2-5	CASRGDSQETQYF	TGTGCCAGCAGAGGGGACAGCCAAGAGACCCAGTACTTC
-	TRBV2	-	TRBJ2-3	CASTRQSSTDTQYF	TGTGCCAGCACCAGACAGAGTAGCACAGATACGCAGTATTTT
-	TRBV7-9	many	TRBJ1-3	CASSSGPGASGNTIYF	TGTGCCAGCAGCTCAGGCCCGGGGGCATCTGGAAACACCATATATTTT
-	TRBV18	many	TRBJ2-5	CASSPKLAVQETQYF	TGTGCCAGCTCACCAAAACTAGCCGTACAAGAGACCCAGTACTTC
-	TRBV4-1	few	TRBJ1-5	CASSQSGVSNQPQHF	TGCGCCAGCAGCCAATCGGGGGTTAGCAATCAGCCCCAGCATTTT
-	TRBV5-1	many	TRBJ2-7	CASSLWTDSYEQYF	TGCGCCAGCAGCTTGTGGACAGACTCCTACGAGCAGTACTTC
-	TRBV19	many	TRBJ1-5	CASSNRDLWQPQHF	TGTGCCAGTTCTAACAGGGATCTATGGCAGCCCCAGCATTTT
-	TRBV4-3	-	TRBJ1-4	CASSHSRVGTNEKLFF	TGCGCCAGCAGCCATTCCAGGGTTGGCACTAATGAAAAACTGTTTTTT
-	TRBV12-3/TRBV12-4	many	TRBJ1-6	CASSLARPGTPNSPLHF	TGTGCCAGCAGTTTGGCCCGGCCCGGGACACCCAATTCACCCCTCCACTTT
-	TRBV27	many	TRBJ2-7	CASSLKGVSSYEQYF	TGTGCCAGCAGTTTAAAGGGGGTGAGCTCCTACGAGCAGTACTTC
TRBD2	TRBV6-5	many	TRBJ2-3	CASSYSIAGGTDTQYF	TGTGCCAGCAGTTACTCGATAGCGGGGGGCACAGATACGCAGTATTTT
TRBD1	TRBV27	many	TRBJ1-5	CASSPGTGGNQPQHF	TGTGCCAGCAGCCCCGGGACAGGGGGCAATCAGCCCCAGCATTTT
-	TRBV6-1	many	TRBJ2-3	CASRPSPGTDTQYF	TGTGCCAGCCGACCAAGCCCGGGCACAGATACGCAGTATTTT
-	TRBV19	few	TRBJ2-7	CASSILGRTYEQYF	TGTGCCAGTAGTATTCTGGGCAGGACCTACGAGCAGTACTTC